This is a list of T cell receptor beta chains from one sample in a study of vaccination and CD4 T cells after COVID-19. TCRdb independently ran MiXCR on the PCR reads; one entry per CDR3 protein. The sample lists over 20,000 distinct CDR3 sequences, more than 30% occurring once. Antigens for these TCRs are unknown. The input for sequencing was CD4+ T cells from blood, cultured in vitro, taken before SARS-CoV-2 vaccination. The receptor source for this set is a human donor who received a COVID-19 vaccine. The CDR3 runs from the conserved cysteine through the conserved F or W. The D gene is left open where the match is weak. Rows may omit the clone size; those that give it use once, few, many or a size class.

cdr3_nt cdr3_aa clone_size j_call d_call v_call
TGCGCCAGCAGTGAGGGGACTCTTAGCGGGGGGAACACCGGGGAGCTGTTTTTT CASSEGTLSGGNTGELFF - TRBJ2-2 TRBD2 TRBV10-1
TGTGCCAGCAGCTTACCCGGGGAGGGTAATGAAAAACTGTTTTTT CASSLPGEGNEKLFF - TRBJ1-4 - TRBV5-4
TGTGCCAGCAGTTACAAGGGAGTCGGCACAGATACGCAGTATTTT CASSYKGVGTDTQYF few TRBJ2-3 - TRBV6-5
TGTGCCAGCAGTCCTAATCTCGCAACAGGGAGGGATACGCAGTATTTT CASSPNLATGRDTQYF few TRBJ2-3 - TRBV7-3
TGTGCCAGCAGTGTACTAGTAACGCAGTATTTT CASSVLVTQYF medium-sized TRBJ2-3 - TRBV2
TGCAGTGCTAGGGTCCGGGACAGCTATGGCTACACCTTC CSARVRDSYGYTF few TRBJ1-2 TRBD1 TRBV20-1
TGTGCCAGCAGTGTGAGCTCCTACGAGCAGTACTTC CASSVSSYEQYF few TRBJ2-7 - TRBV2
TGCGCCAGCAGAGGCAGCGGGGGCCTCACAGATACGCAGTATTTT CASRGSGGLTDTQYF - TRBJ2-3 TRBD2 TRBV5-1
TGTGCCAGTAGTCCCGAGGGGGCCCCTGAAAAACTGTTTTTT CASSPEGAPEKLFF few TRBJ1-4 TRBD1 TRBV19
TGTGCCAGCAGCTTAGCGTTTACAGATACGCAGTATTTT CASSLAFTDTQYF - TRBJ2-3 - TRBV7-6
TGCAGTGCTGCCCTCGCGGGGGGGAACCCTAGCACAGATACGCAGTATTTT CSAALAGGNPSTDTQYF - TRBJ2-3 TRBD2 TRBV20-1
TGCGCCAGCAGCGGAAGGGGACTAGCGGGGGGAGGCATTCAGTACTTC CASSGRGLAGGGIQYF few TRBJ2-4 TRBD2 TRBV10-2
TGCAGTGCTAGAGATCCGGGGGGCGACGAGCAGTACTTC CSARDPGGDEQYF few TRBJ2-7 - TRBV20-1
TGTGCCAGCAGCGACAGATCGGTTTCGAACACCGGGGAGCTGTTTTTT CASSDRSVSNTGELFF - TRBJ2-2 - TRBV2
TGTGCCAGCAGCCCACGACAGGGGAAGGGGACTGAAGCTTTCTTT CASSPRQGKGTEAFF - TRBJ1-1 TRBD1 TRBV7-9
TGTGCCAGCAGCTTAGCGGGGGGGGGCCCTAGTGGCTACACCTTC CASSLAGGGPSGYTF few TRBJ1-2 - TRBV7-2
TGCAGTGCTAGGGCTAGCTGGGGAGAGACCCAGTACTTC CSARASWGETQYF - TRBJ2-5 - TRBV20-1
TGTGCCAGCAACCCTGGACGGCTGAACACTGAAGCTTTCTTT CASNPGRLNTEAFF - TRBJ1-1 - TRBV12-3/TRBV12-4
TGTGCCAGCACCCCCGGTCGGGGGGGGGCCTTCGAGCAGTTCTTC CASTPGRGGAFEQFF few TRBJ2-1 TRBD2 TRBV6-1
TGTGCCAGCAGTCACGGGACAGGGGGCTTTCGGTATGGCTACACCTTC CASSHGTGGFRYGYTF few TRBJ1-2 TRBD1 TRBV27
TGTGCCAGCAGCTTATACAGGGCGACAGATACGCAGTATTTT CASSLYRATDTQYF - TRBJ2-3 - TRBV7-9
TGTGCCAGTAGTATTCCAGTGATCAGCAATCAGCCCCAGCATTTT CASSIPVISNQPQHF - TRBJ1-5 - TRBV19
TGTGCCAGCAGTTCAGGGGGCGAAGGGGAAGAGACCCAGTACTTC CASSSGGEGEETQYF - TRBJ2-5 TRBD1 TRBV27
TGTGCCAGCAGGGACAGCATCTATGGCTACACCTTC CASRDSIYGYTF - TRBJ1-2 - TRBV6-2/TRBV6-3